One sample yielded the 26 T cell receptor beta chains listed below, sequenced in a study of cytomegalovirus exposure and HLA in healthy donors. Primers: 60 Vbeta forward and 13 Jbeta reverse. Data came from immunoSEQ multiplex PCR; TCRdb stores just in-frame clones and leaves some out. The table records roughly 120,000 clones, 9.5% of them present only once. The sequenced sample was PBMCs. Source of these receptors: a man aged 25-40 years in good health and CMV-seronegative.

This clone occurred a few times. This rearrangement joins TRBV19 to TRBJ1-5; D may be TRBD1 (5 bases). The CDR3 is 17 residues long. V lost 1 base and J 6 bases, leaving 19 bases between the germline ends. Per the germline V gene, CDR1 is LNHDA and CDR2 is SQIVND (reference sequence). This chain's CDR3 is CASSIAQGGAAGQPQHF. CDR3 in DNA: TGTGCCAGTAGTATAGCCCAGGGAGGGGCGGCCGGTCAGCCCCAGCATTTT.

Only a few counts were recorded for this clone. The chain recombines TRBV18 with TRBJ2-5; tentative D call: TRBD1 (5 bases). Trimming took 1 base from V and 3 from J, leaving 6 bases between them. The CDR3 covers 13 residues. Germline V gene sequence: CDR1 KGHSH, CDR2 LQKENI. In DNA, the CDR3 is TGTGCCAGCTCACCACGGACAAAAGAGACCCAGTACTTC. This translates into CASSPRTKETQYF.

This chain joins TRBV7-9 and TRBJ1-1; tentatively, D is TRBD1 (5 bases). This CDR3 is built from 14 residues. Germline assignment: CDR1 SEHNR and CDR2 FQNEAQ (reference sequence). Trimming stripped 0 bases from V and 1 base from J, with 6 bases between. CDR3 sequence reads: CASSLAGENTEAFF. Here the CDR3 DNA reads TGTGCCAGCAGCTTAGCAGGGGAGAACACTGAAGCTTTCTTT. The full variable domain, completed using reference TRBV7-9 and TRBJ1-1, is DTGVSQNPRHKITKRGQNVTFRCDPISEHNRLYWYRQTLGQGPEFLTYFQNEAQLEKSRLLSDRFSAERPKGSFSTLEIQRTEQGDSAMYLCASSLAGENTEAFFGQGTRLTVV.

The table lists this clone with a few counts. The chain joins TRBV7-9 to TRBJ2-5; 7 bases are a match to TRBD2. With V trimmed by 3 bases and J by 2 bases, 6 bases remained unmatched. The CDR3 consists of 15 residues. CDR1 SEHNR and CDR2 FQNEAQ come from the germline V gene (reference sequence). The CDR3: CASSFGGGPQETQYF. The CDR3 DNA reads TGTGCCAGCAGCTTCGGGGGAGGGCCGCAAGAGACCCAGTACTTC.

The genes are TRBV19 and TRBJ1-1; TRBD1 matches at 10 bases. Germline V gene data show CDR1 as LNHDA and CDR2 as SQIVND (reference sequence). Losses at the gene ends were 5 bases for V and 1 base for J; bases not matched to a gene: 13. The CDR3 sequence is 18 residues long. The CDR3: CASSPRTGGRTPNTEAFF. The CDR3 DNA reads TGTGCCAGTAGTCCCCGGACAGGGGGTAGGACTCCGAACACTGAAGCTTTCTTT. Looking up the rest from reference TRBV19 and TRBJ1-1 gives the full variable domain: DGGITQSPKYLFRKEGQNVTLSCEQNLNHDAMYWYRQDPGQGLRLIYYSQIVNDFQKGDIAEGYSVSREKKESFPLTVTSAQKNPTAFYLCASSPRTGGRTPNTEAFFGQGTRLTVV.

The table lists this clone with a few counts. This chain connects TRBV28 to TRBJ1-2; 8 bases are shared with TRBD1. Germline CDR1 and CDR2: MDHEN and SYDVKM. Trimming took 6 bases from V and 7 from J; bases not matched to a gene: 7. This CDR3 comprises 13 residues. CDR3 sequence (DNA): TGTGCCAGCAGCCCGGACAGGGTGTCTGGCTACACCTTC. Translated, it gives CASSPDRVSGYTF.

This clone appeared a few times. The chain recombines TRBV7-8 with TRBJ2-7; no firm D call. V lost 5 bases, J lost 1 base, and 12 bases lay in between. Looked up from germline, CDR1 is SGHVS and CDR2 is FQNEAQ. CDR3 size: 14 residues. CDR3 sequence (DNA): TGTGCCAGCAGCACATCCCCCGATTCCTACGAGCAGTACTTC. Amino acid sequence: CASSTSPDSYEQYF.

The chain combines TRBV2 with TRBJ2-5; D uncertain. Germline V gives CDR1 SNHLY, CDR2 FYNNEI. The CDR3 spans 13 residues. V lost 5 bases to trimming and J lost 1 base, with 8 bases between them. CDR3 nucleotide sequence: TGTGCCAGCAGTACCAGCGTCCAAGAGACCCAGTACTTC. Translating it yields CASSTSVQETQYF.

The CDR3 sequence is CASSSDKTRGYEQYF. The CDR3 coding sequence is TGTGCCAGCAGCTCAGACAAGACCAGGGGCTACGAGCAGTACTTC. The chain joins TRBV7-9 to TRBJ2-5; possible D gene TRBD1, 6 bases. The tail of the sequence fits TRBJ2-7 better, so the J call may be wrong. The CDR3 loop spans 15 amino acids. Germline V CDR1 and CDR2: SEHNR, FQNEAQ (reference sequence).

This chain links TRBV18 with TRBJ2-7; D is undetermined. Germline loops: CDR1 KGHSH, CDR2 LQKENI. V was clipped by 3 bases and J by 3 bases, with 6 bases between them. This CDR3 region has 12 residues. The CDR3 sequence is CASSPTSYEQYF. The CDR3 DNA reads as TGTGCCAGCTCACCTACAAGCTACGAGCAGTACTTC. Full variable domain (missing parts from reference TRBV18 and TRBJ2-7): NAGVMQNPRHLVRRRGQEARLRCSPMKGHSHVYWYRQLPEEGLKFMVYLQKENIIDESGMPKERFSAEFPKEGPSILRIQQVVRGDSAAYFCASSPTSYEQYFGPGTRLTVT.

CDR3 nucleotides: TGTGCCAGCAAACTAGCGGGAGACTACGAGCAGTACTTC. Translating gives CASKLAGDYEQYF. The V and J genes are TRBV6-1 and TRBJ2-7; 11 bases line up with TRBD2. This CDR3 contains 13 residues. Germline CDR1 reads MNHNS; CDR2 reads SASEGT. Germline trimming cut 7 bases from V and 3 bases from J; bases unmatched to any gene: 2.

Ten or more counts support this clone. J is TRBJ2-2 and V is TRBV7-2; 8 bases map to TRBD2. The germline V gene encodes CDR1 SGHTA and CDR2 FQGNSA. Germline trimming cut 0 bases from V and 6 bases from J; bases unmatched to any gene: 6. CDR3 length: 16 residues. The CDR3 bases are TGTGCCAGCAGCTTAGCGTCGCGGGGGGAGGCCGGGGAGCTGTTTTTT. Protein sequence: CASSLASRGEAGELFF. Looking up the rest from reference TRBV7-2 and TRBJ2-2 gives the full variable domain: GAGVSQSPSNKVTEKGKDVELRCDPISGHTALYWYRQSLGQGLEFLIYFQGNSAPDKSGLPSDRFSAERTGGSVSTLTIQRTQQEDSAVYLCASSLASRGEAGELFFGEGSRLTVL.

J is TRBJ1-1 and V is TRBV7-8, with TRBD1 identical over 7 bases. CDR1 and CDR2 (germline): SGHVS, FQNEAQ. V shed 1 base, J shed 0 bases, and the junction held 5 bases outside the gene matches. This CDR3 contains 16 residues. CDR3 DNA: TGTGCCAGCAGCTTAGGTACAGGGGCGCTGAACACTGAAGCTTTCTTT. Its protein is CASSLGTGALNTEAFF.

This chain uses TRBV18 with TRBJ2-7; 15 bases fit TRBD2. The CDR3 is 15 amino acids. Per germline, CDR1 KGHSH and CDR2 LQKENI. Trimming at V came to 6 bases and at J to 3 bases, leaving 3 bases not matched to a gene. The CDR3 nucleotides read TGTGCCAGCTCGGTGGGACTAGCGGGGGGCTACGAGCAGTACTTC. Translating gives CASSVGLAGGYEQYF.

This chain links TRBV28 with TRBJ2-2; 13 bases line up with TRBD2. Germline V gene data show CDR1 as MDHEN and CDR2 as SYDVKM. The CDR3 is 17 amino acids. The junction had 5 bases not matched to a gene; V was cut back by 3 bases and J by 4 bases. The CDR3 sequence is CASSFGLAGAITGELFF. CDR3 in DNA: TGTGCCAGCAGTTTTGGACTAGCGGGAGCGATCACCGGGGAGCTGTTTTTT.

The V call is TRBV4-1, the J call TRBJ2-1, with TRBD2 matching over 10 bases. The CDR3 loop spans 16 amino acids. The V and J ends lost 5 bases and 8 bases, in that order; junction bases with no gene match: 12. Germline lookup yields CDR1 MGHRA and CDR2 YSYEKL. Here the CDR3 reads CASSKNPASGSDEQFF. The CDR3 DNA is TGCGCCAGCAGCAAAAACCCGGCTAGCGGGAGTGATGAGCAGTTCTTC.

This clone was recorded a few times. The V gene is TRBV7-6, the J gene TRBJ2-3, with D possibly matching TRBD1 (5 bases). This CDR3 comprises 15 residues. Germline CDR1 is SGHVS and CDR2 is FNYEAQ. The V and J ends lost 2 bases and 2 bases respectively, with 11 bases between them. The CDR3 sequence is CASSLIAQATDTQYF. The CDR3 DNA sequence: TGTGCCAGCAGCTTAATTGCACAGGCCACAGATACGCAGTATTTT. The full variable domain, with the rest looked up from reference TRBV7-6 and TRBJ2-3, is GAGVSQSPRYKVTKRGQDVALRCDPISGHVSLYWYRQALGQGPEFLTYFNYEAQQDKSGLPNDRFSAERPEGSISTLTIQRTEQRDSAMYRCASSLIAQATDTQYFGPGTRLTVL.

This clone occurred a few times. V is TRBV7-8 and J is TRBJ2-2; 12 positions agree with TRBD1. With 5 bases clipped from V and 6 bases from J, the junction kept 10 bases outside the gene matches. CDR1 SGHVS and CDR2 FQNEAQ come from the germline V gene. This CDR3 comprises 17 residues. The CDR3 nucleotides read TGTGCCAGCAGCGGGAGGGACAGGGGGCGGCGGTCCGGGGAGCTGTTTTTT. Translating it yields CASSGRDRGRRSGELFF.

The table lists this clone with a few counts. This chain links TRBV6-1 with TRBJ2-7; D uncertain. The V end was cut by 3 bases, the J end by 3 bases, with 12 bases between. The CDR3 is 14 amino acids. Germline V lookup: CDR1 MNHNS, CDR2 SASEGT. CDR3 loop: CASSEGRSVYEQYF. The CDR3, as DNA: TGTGCCAGCAGTGAGGGCCGCTCGGTCTACGAGCAGTACTTC.

V and J are TRBV4-1 and TRBJ2-3; D perhaps matches TRBD2 (5 bases). This CDR3 has 17 residues. Germline V gene sequence: CDR1 MGHRA, CDR2 YSYEKL. Trimming pared 0 bases from V and 0 bases from J, leaving 13 bases between. DNA for the CDR3: TGCGCCAGCAGCCAAGATCCCCCGGGAAGGAGCACAGATACGCAGTATTTT. Translating it yields CASSQDPPGRSTDTQYF.

The chain uses TRBV14 and TRBJ2-7, with a tentative D call TRBD1 (5 bases). Germline lookup yields CDR1 SGHDN and CDR2 FVKESK. This CDR3 contains 11 residues. V was shortened by 1 base and J by 10 bases, with 8 bases between the two germline ends. The DNA for the CDR3 is TGTGCCAGCAGCCAAGGACAGATTCAGTACTTC. This translates into CASSQGQIQYF.

The chain has TRBV11-3 and TRBJ1-2; D is uncertain. CDR3 length: 13 amino acids. The ends were cut back, 2 bases at V and 3 bases at J, with 7 bases in the middle. Germline V gene data show CDR1 as SGHNT and CDR2 as YENEEA. The CDR3 loop reads CASSLKQYYGYTF. Written as DNA, the CDR3 is TGTGCCAGCAGCTTAAAACAGTACTATGGCTACACCTTC. Looking up the rest from reference TRBV11-3 and TRBJ1-2 gives the full variable domain: EAGVVQSPRYKIIEKKQPVAFWCNPISGHNTLYWYLQNLGQGPELLIRYENEEAVDDSQLPKDRFSAERLKGVDSTLKIQPAELGDSAVYLCASSLKQYYGYTFGSGTRLTVV.

This chain links TRBV4-1 with TRBJ2-1, with TRBD1 as a possible D gene (7 bases). Germline values: CDR1 MGHRA, CDR2 YSYEKL. V was clipped by 0 bases and J by 10 bases, with 19 bases between them. The CDR3 loop spans 16 amino acids. The CDR3 reads CASSQDVTRGREEQFF. CDR3 nucleotides: TGCGCCAGCAGCCAAGACGTGACTAGGGGGCGGGAAGAGCAGTTCTTC.

A few counts support this clone. The chain couples TRBV7-2 to TRBJ1-1; possibly TRBD1 for D (5 bases). CDR1 and CDR2 (germline): SGHTA, FQGNSA. The ends were cut back, 3 bases at V and 7 bases at J, with 15 bases in the middle. The CDR3 sequence is 14 residues long. CDR3 amino acids: CASSFFPGTSEAFF. CDR3 DNA sequence: TGTGCCAGCAGCTTTTTTCCAGGGACTAGTGAAGCTTTCTTT.

The chain couples TRBV30 to TRBJ1-5; a weak D match, TRBD1 (6 bases). Germline V CDR1 and CDR2: GTSNPN, SVGIG (reference sequence). The CDR3 is 15 residues long. V gave up 3 bases and J gave up 2 bases, with 14 bases separating them. The CDR3 is CAWRARGARNQPQHF. DNA for the CDR3: TGTGCCTGGAGGGCCAGGGGAGCGCGCAATCAGCCCCAGCATTTT.

This clone was found a few times. The chain combines TRBV19 with TRBJ1-1; TRBD1 agrees at 8 bases. The junction had 15 bases not matched to a gene; V was cut back by 10 bases and J by 2 bases. This CDR3 has 16 residues. CDR1 is LNHDA, CDR2 SQIVND, per germline (reference sequence). The CDR3, as DNA: TGTGCCACCCACAGGGGGATCGTGGGATTTAACACTGAAGCTTTCTTT. Its protein is CATHRGIVGFNTEAFF.